This is a list of T cell receptor beta chains from one sample in a study of shared clonotypes between healthy human individuals. TCRdb's table, derived via immunoSEQ multiplex PCR, lists solely in-frame clones and lacks some. The sample consists of 760,000 or so clones, approximately 97% of them appearing once. The material sequenced was naive CD8+ T cells sorted from blood. The receptors were sampled from a man under 40 in good health. Both conserved end residues are part of each CDR3. The order of the fields is clone size, J gene, V gene, CDR3 protein. Size tells how often a clone was seen (once, few, many) or the class of an expanded clone, and some rows leave it out.

clone size: once; J gene: TRBJ2-7; V gene: TRBV30; CDR3 protein: CAWSAYRGPYEQYF
clone size: NA; J gene: TRBJ2-4; V gene: TRBV5-4; CDR3 protein: CASSFGGLGDIQYF
clone size: NA; J gene: TRBJ1-1; V gene: TRBV27; CDR3 protein: CASSLVPVRLPEKKTFF
clone size: NA; J gene: TRBJ2-2; V gene: TRBV7-6; CDR3 protein: CASSLGQAQRGTGELFF
clone size: NA; J gene: TRBJ1-3; V gene: TRBV7-9; CDR3 protein: CASSFDSSGNTIYF
clone size: NA; J gene: TRBJ2-7; V gene: TRBV10-1; CDR3 protein: CASSAGQGIHEQYF
clone size: NA; J gene: TRBJ2-7; V gene: TRBV5-1; CDR3 protein: CASSLRTSGSYEQYF
clone size: NA; J gene: TRBJ2-1; V gene: TRBV7-9; CDR3 protein: CASSSGLADSTNEQFF
clone size: NA; J gene: TRBJ2-7; V gene: TRBV7-6; CDR3 protein: CASSLRDSSYEQYF
clone size: NA; J gene: TRBJ1-1; V gene: TRBV28; CDR3 protein: CASSLYRTYDQEDTEAFF
clone size: NA; J gene: TRBJ2-2; V gene: TRBV4-2; CDR3 protein: CASSQGSGELFF
clone size: NA; J gene: TRBJ1-1; V gene: TRBV29-1; CDR3 protein: CSVRTGREAFF
clone size: NA; J gene: TRBJ2-7; V gene: TRBV29-1; CDR3 protein: CSVEGSSGSSYEQYF
clone size: NA; J gene: TRBJ2-2; V gene: TRBV10-3; CDR3 protein: CAISESSSGRVTGELFF
clone size: NA; J gene: TRBJ2-7; V gene: TRBV27; CDR3 protein: CASSLPGGYEQYF
clone size: NA; J gene: TRBJ2-3; V gene: TRBV5-1; CDR3 protein: CASSLGSVSGEGDTQYF
clone size: NA; J gene: TRBJ2-2; V gene: TRBV7-9; CDR3 protein: CASSSTISGITPGELFF
clone size: NA; J gene: TRBJ2-3; V gene: TRBV7-2; CDR3 protein: CASSLFASASTDTQYF
clone size: NA; J gene: TRBJ2-1; V gene: TRBV25-1; CDR3 protein: CASIRDNEQFF
clone size: NA; J gene: TRBJ2-7; V gene: TRBV13; CDR3 protein: CASSSTTDYEQYF
clone size: NA; J gene: TRBJ2-2; V gene: TRBV9; CDR3 protein: CASRSGQEVPSGELFF
clone size: NA; J gene: TRBJ1-1; V gene: TRBV29-1; CDR3 protein: CSVEDRATGAEAFF
clone size: NA; J gene: TRBJ1-2; V gene: TRBV9; CDR3 protein: CASSPSRTGSYGYTF
clone size: few; J gene: TRBJ2-7; V gene: TRBV7-9; CDR3 protein: CASSPGGPNEQYF
clone size: NA; J gene: TRBJ2-7; V gene: TRBV14; CDR3 protein: CASSHLGLPEQYF
clone size: NA; J gene: TRBJ2-7; V gene: TRBV7-2; CDR3 protein: CASSYNAEQYF
clone size: NA; J gene: TRBJ2-7; V gene: TRBV7-8; CDR3 protein: CASSLPGQVPSGEQYF
clone size: NA; J gene: TRBJ2-7; V gene: TRBV27; CDR3 protein: CASSRSMEAYEQYF